These 27 T cell receptor beta chains share one sample of origin, sequenced in a study of blood T cell dynamics during melanoma immunotherapy. The time point is: week 3, after first cycle of checkpoint inhibitor. Assay: immunoSEQ multiplex PCR; the TCRdb copy retains only in-frame clones and omits some. The sample lists roughly 15,000 clones, roughly 89% occurring once. The source was blood, collected from a patient treated with checkpoint blockade. These receptors all stem from a human donor with melanoma.

The chain has TRBV5-5 and TRBJ1-5; possible D gene TRBD1, 5 bases. CDR3 length: 16 residues. Trimming took 3 bases from V and 1 from J, leaving 14 bases between them. The V gene's germline CDR1 is SGHKS and CDR2 YYEKEE (reference sequence). The CDR3 region has the DNA TGTGCCAGCAGCTCCACGGGAGGGGAGAGCAATCAGCCCCAGCATTTT. As protein: CASSSTGGESNQPQHF.

The J gene is TRBJ1-4, the V gene TRBV19; D unresolved. There are 12 residues in the CDR3. Per germline, CDR1 LNHDA and CDR2 SQIVND (reference sequence). V lost 3 bases to trimming and J lost 10 bases, with 9 bases between them. The CDR3 here is CASSMRGGKLFF. The CDR3 DNA sequence: TGTGCCAGTAGTATGCGGGGTGGAAAACTGTTTTTT.

This chain joins TRBV9 and TRBJ2-7; 9 bases fit TRBD1. V was pared by 2 bases and J by 3 bases, with 3 bases of the junction left unmatched. This CDR3 is 14 amino acids long. Germline-derived CDR1 and CDR2 are SGDLS and YYNGEE. The CDR3 loop is CASSVGTGFYEQYF. CDR3 sequence (DNA): TGTGCCAGCAGCGTCGGGACAGGGTTCTACGAGCAGTACTTC.

The chain employs TRBV30 and TRBJ2-5; D is perhaps TRBD2 (5 bases). The CDR3 has 13 residues. Germline CDR1 and CDR2: GTSNPN and SVGIG (reference sequence). V was pared by 2 bases and J by 2 bases, with 9 bases between. The CDR3 sequence: CAWSQRIQETQYF. Written as DNA, the CDR3 is TGTGCCTGGAGTCAGCGGATTCAAGAGACCCAGTACTTC.

The chain joins TRBV18 to TRBJ1-6; D is perhaps TRBD1 (5 bases). Germline V CDR1 and CDR2: KGHSH, LQKENI. V shed 2 bases and J shed 10 bases, with 18 bases lying between them. The CDR3 is 16 residues long. The CDR3: CASSPWGSLKSSPLHF. CDR3 nucleotides: TGTGCCAGCTCACCATGGGGCAGCCTAAAATCGTCACCCCTCCACTTT.

This chain joins TRBV7-6 and TRBJ2-1; 14 bases are a match to TRBD2. Germline values: CDR1 SGHVS, CDR2 FNYEAQ. The CDR3 contains 15 residues. V was pared by 4 bases and J by 6 bases, with 2 bases of the junction left unmatched. The CDR3 loop reads CASSYGTSGSNEQFF. The CDR3 bases are TGTGCCAGCAGCTATGGGACTAGCGGGAGCAATGAGCAGTTCTTC. Supplemented by reference TRBV7-6 and TRBJ2-1, the full variable domain reads GAGVSQSPRYKVTKRGQDVALRCDPISGHVSLYWYRQALGQGPEFLTYFNYEAQQDKSGLPNDRFSAERPEGSISTLTIQRTEQRDSAMYRCASSYGTSGSNEQFFGPGTRLTVL.

V and J are TRBV27 and TRBJ2-1; 11 nucleotides align to TRBD2. J lost 7 bases, V lost 5 bases, and 4 bases had no gene match. Germline V gene sequence: CDR1 MNHEY, CDR2 SMNVEV (reference sequence). The CDR3 is 14 residues long. The CDR3 bases are TGTGCCAGCAGTGTTACTAGCGGGAGAAATGAGCAGTTCTTC. Its translation is CASSVTSGRNEQFF.

V gene TRBV5-8 combines with J gene TRBJ1-1; D gene uncertain. CDR1 and CDR2 from the germline V gene are SGHTS and YDEGEE. The CDR3 has 14 residues. The V and J ends lost 2 bases and 4 bases respectively, with 12 bases between them. The chain's CDR3 is CASSFEGMATEAFF. The CDR3 nucleotides are TGTGCCAGCAGCTTTGAGGGTATGGCCACTGAAGCTTTCTTT.

The chain carries TRBV11-3 and TRBJ2-2, with 7 bases matching TRBD2. V lost 1 base and J lost 2; bases outside the gene matches: 7. In germline, CDR1 is SGHNT, CDR2 YENEEA. This CDR3 contains 17 residues. Here the CDR3 DNA reads TGTGCCAGCAGCTTAGGAGGACTAGTGGGTAACACCGGGGAGCTGTTTTTT. Its translation is CASSLGGLVGNTGELFF. Looking up the rest from reference TRBV11-3 and TRBJ2-2 gives the full variable domain: EAGVVQSPRYKIIEKKQPVAFWCNPISGHNTLYWYLQNLGQGPELLIRYENEEAVDDSQLPKDRFSAERLKGVDSTLKIQPAELGDSAVYLCASSLGGLVGNTGELFFGEGSRLTVL.

The chain has TRBV6-6 and TRBJ2-7, with 7 bases aligning to TRBD2. The trim removed 2 bases at V and 2 bases at J, leaving 3 bases unmatched. This CDR3 spans 14 amino acids. CDR1 MNHNY and CDR2 SVGAGI come from the germline V gene (reference sequence). The CDR3: CASSYTGGPYEQYF. Here the CDR3 DNA reads TGTGCCAGCAGTTACACGGGGGGACCCTACGAGCAGTACTTC.

The V and J genes are TRBV30 and TRBJ1-3; 7 bases match TRBD1. The germline V gene encodes CDR1 GTSNPN and CDR2 SVGIG (reference sequence). CDR3 length: 16 amino acids. The V and J ends lost 2 bases and 2 bases, in that order; junction bases with no gene match: 9. CDR3 region: CAWSPTRTGTGNTIYF. For the CDR3, the DNA is TGTGCCTGGAGTCCGACCCGGACAGGCACTGGAAACACCATATATTTT. Full variable domain (missing parts from reference TRBV30 and TRBJ1-3): SQTIHQWPATLVQPVGSPLSLECTVEGTSNPNLYWYRQAAGRGLQLLFYSVGIGQISSEVPQNLSASRPQDRQFILSSKKLLLSDSGFYLCAWSPTRTGTGNTIYFGEGSWLTVV.

The rearrangement joins TRBV5-1 to TRBJ2-5; 15 bases map to TRBD2. CDR1 is SGHRS and CDR2 is YFSETQ in the germline V gene. J was trimmed by 5 bases and V by 3 bases; bases with no gene match: 11. The CDR3 covers 18 residues. The CDR3 region has the DNA TGCGCCAGCAGCTCAGGACTAGCGGGAGGGCTGGTTGGGGAGACCCAGTACTTC. It specifies CASSSGLAGGLVGETQYF.

V is TRBV9 and J is TRBJ2-1; D is undetermined. The germline gives CDR1 SGDLS, CDR2 YYNGEE. The CDR3 spans 15 residues. Trimming stripped 0 bases from V and 4 bases from J, with 11 bases between. The chain's CDR3 is CASSVDPINYNEQFF. In DNA form, the CDR3 reads TGTGCCAGCAGCGTAGACCCTATTAATTACAATGAGCAGTTCTTC.

The rearrangement uses TRBV4-3 and TRBJ2-1; D is ambiguous. The V end lost 0 bases, the J end lost 8 bases, and 11 bases lay between the germline ends. The CDR3 extends over 14 amino acids. Per germline, CDR1 LGHNA and CDR2 YSLEER. CDR3 protein: CASSQDSSDDEQFF. The CDR3 region has the DNA TGCGCCAGCAGCCAAGATAGTTCGGACGATGAGCAGTTCTTC.

This sequence joins TRBV9 and TRBJ2-7; the match to TRBD1 covers 7 bases. V shed 3 bases and J 2 bases; nucleotides not matched to a gene: 5. CDR1 SGDLS and CDR2 YYNGEE come from the germline V gene. The CDR3 contains 14 residues. The CDR3 reads CASSATGQPYEQYF. The CDR3 region has the DNA TGTGCCAGCAGCGCCACGGGACAGCCCTACGAGCAGTACTTC.

This clone was seen only a few times. The chain employs TRBV9 and TRBJ1-5; 8 nucleotides match TRBD1. CDR1 is SGDLS, CDR2 YYNGEE, per germline. The CDR3 contains 15 residues. With V trimmed by 0 bases and J by 5 bases, 4 bases remained unmatched. Written as DNA, the CDR3 is TGTGCCAGCAGCGTAGGGACAGGGATAGATCAGCCCCAGCATTTT. It is translated as CASSVGTGIDQPQHF.

J is TRBJ2-2 and V is TRBV5-6; D gene ambiguous. From germline, CDR1 is SGHDT and CDR2 YYEEEE. Trimming removed 0 bases at V and 4 bases at J, with 10 bases between. This CDR3 contains 15 residues. The CDR3 bases are TGTGCCAGCAGCTTGGTGTCAGTAGTCACCGGGGAGCTGTTTTTT. It translates to CASSLVSVVTGELFF.

The chain has TRBV19 and TRBJ1-1, with a tentative D call TRBD1 (6 bases). The germline CDR1 and CDR2 sequences are LNHDA and SQIVND (reference sequence). The CDR3 has 14 residues. V was clipped by 1 base and J by 7 bases, with 13 bases between them. The CDR3 nucleotides are TGTGCCAGTAGTATAGGCGGACAGATCCTTGAAGCTTTCTTT. It codes for CASSIGGQILEAFF.

The chain is built from TRBV6-5 and TRBJ2-5; D tentatively reads TRBD1 or TRBD2 (7 bases each). Trimming removed 2 bases from V and 5 bases from J, with 12 bases in between. The CDR3 is made up of 14 amino acids. The V gene's germline CDR1 is MNHEY and CDR2 SVGAGI. CDR3 in amino acids: CASSYTQGGETQYF. The CDR3 DNA follows: TGTGCCAGCAGTTACACTCAGGGGGGGGAGACCCAGTACTTC.

In nucleotides, the CDR3 is TGCGCCAGCAGCTTGACGGGTCCTACAGATACGCAGTATTTT. Residues: CASSLTGPTDTQYF. The chain carries TRBV5-1 and TRBJ2-3; no firm D call. This CDR3 has 14 residues. Per the germline V gene, CDR1 is SGHRS and CDR2 is YFSETQ. Trimming shortened V by 1 base and J by 3 bases, and 9 bases separated the two germline ends.

The rearrangement joins TRBV7-9 to TRBJ2-5, with 10 bases fitting TRBD1. In germline, CDR1 is SEHNR, CDR2 FQNEAQ (reference sequence). The ends lost 3 bases at V and 5 bases at J; junction bases unmatched: 3. This CDR3 comprises 14 residues. Written as DNA, the CDR3 is TGTGCCAGCAGCTTGGGGACAGGGGTGGAGACCCAGTACTTC. It encodes CASSLGTGVETQYF.

The gene calls are TRBV5-1 and TRBJ2-7, with 8 bases aligning to TRBD1. This CDR3 comprises 15 residues. V shed 4 bases, J shed 2 bases, and the junction held 8 bases outside the gene matches. Per the germline V gene, CDR1 is SGHRS and CDR2 is YFSETQ. The CDR3 DNA follows: TGCGCCAGCAGCACCTCCGGGACAGGTGCCTACGAGCAGTACTTC. Amino acid sequence: CASSTSGTGAYEQYF.

The chain links TRBV19 to TRBJ2-1, with TRBD1 as a possible D gene (5 bases). The CDR3 has 14 residues. Germline V CDR1 and CDR2: LNHDA, SQIVND (reference sequence). V shed 7 bases and J shed 0 bases, with 10 bases lying between them. The CDR3 is CASKKGVSYNEQFF. The CDR3 DNA reads TGTGCCAGTAAGAAAGGGGTCTCCTACAATGAGCAGTTCTTC.

The V gene is TRBV4-2, the J gene TRBJ1-2, with 8 bases identical to TRBD1. The germline V gene encodes CDR1 LGHNA and CDR2 YNFKEQ. This CDR3 region has 13 residues. Trimming cost V 1 base and J 6 bases; bases outside gene matches: 1. The CDR3 loop reads CASSQVDRDGYTF. The CDR3 coding sequence is TGTGCCAGCAGCCAAGTGGACAGGGATGGCTACACCTTC.

The rearrangement joins TRBV7-9 to TRBJ2-1; TRBD2 matches at 9 bases. With V trimmed by 4 bases and J by 8 bases, 6 bases remained unmatched. In germline, CDR1 is SEHNR, CDR2 FQNEAQ (reference sequence). The CDR3 has 14 residues. This CDR3 reads CASSWIAGVDEQFF. The CDR3 DNA is TGTGCCAGCAGCTGGATAGCGGGAGTGGATGAGCAGTTCTTC.

V is TRBV4-1 and J is TRBJ2-2, with D uncertain. CDR1 is MGHRA, CDR2 YSYEKL, per germline. The CDR3 contains 15 residues. The V and J ends lost 1 base and 3 bases respectively, with 9 bases between them. The CDR3 reads CASSQALQDTGELFF. The CDR3 DNA reads as TGCGCCAGCAGCCAAGCTTTGCAGGACACCGGGGAGCTGTTTTTT.

The chain combines TRBV6-4 with TRBJ1-2, with 10 bases lining up with TRBD1. Germline values: CDR1 MRHNA, CDR2 SNTAGT. This CDR3 contains 15 residues. J was trimmed by 3 bases and V by 4 bases; bases with no gene match: 5. This CDR3 reads CASSGGTGEDYGYTF. The CDR3 region has the DNA TGTGCCAGCAGTGGCGGGACAGGGGAAGACTATGGCTACACCTTC.